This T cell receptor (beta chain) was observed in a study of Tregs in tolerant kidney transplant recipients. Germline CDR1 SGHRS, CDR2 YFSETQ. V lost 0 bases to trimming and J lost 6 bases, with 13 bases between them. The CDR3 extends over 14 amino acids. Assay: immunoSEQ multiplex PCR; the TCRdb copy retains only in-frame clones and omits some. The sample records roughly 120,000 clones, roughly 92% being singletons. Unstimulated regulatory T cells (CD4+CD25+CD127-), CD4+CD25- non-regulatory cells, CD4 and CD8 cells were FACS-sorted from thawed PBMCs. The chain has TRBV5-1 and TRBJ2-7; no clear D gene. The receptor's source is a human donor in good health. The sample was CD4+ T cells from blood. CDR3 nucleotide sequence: TGCGCCAGCAGCTTGGATTTGGCTTCCCGCGAGCAGTACTTC. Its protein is CASSLDLASREQYF.